Sequencing of this TCR beta chain was carried out in a study of memory CD4+ T cells and cytomegalovirus serostatus. Method: immunoSEQ multiplex PCR; TCRdb's copy keeps in-frame clones and lacks some. The table shows about 75,000 clones, with about 78% occurring only once. The sort gate was single viable CD3+CD4+CD8-CD45RO+ cells for memory CD4+ T cells. CMV serostatus came from serum IgG against pp150, pp28, p38, p52. Sequencing was performed on memory CD4+ T cells from blood. The sequence was collected from an adult in good health and CMV-seropositive.

The CDR3 DNA sequence: TGCGCCAGCAGCCAAGATTTGACAGGGCAGCAGTATAACTATGGCTACACCTTC. Its translation is CASSQDLTGQQYNYGYTF. This chain joins TRBV4-3 and TRBJ1-2, with 7 bases that match TRBD1. The junction had 11 bases not matched to a gene; V was cut back by 0 bases and J by 1 base. CDR3 length equals 18 residues. Germline V gene lookup returns CDR1 LGHNA and CDR2 YSLEER.